Detailed here is one T cell receptor beta chain. The method was immunoSEQ multiplex PCR; TCRdb's version includes in-frame clones alone and lacks a portion of them. Here the sample spans 35,000 to 45,000 clones, about 89% being singletons. This specimen belongs to a study of OX40 agonist ivuxolimab in advanced cancers. V shed 5 bases and J 5 bases; nucleotides not matched to a gene: 8. The CDR3 runs 16 residues. CDR1 is KGHSH and CDR2 is LQKENI in the germline V gene. This rearrangement joins TRBV18 to TRBJ2-3; 12 bases line up with TRBD2. This sequence was found in an adult with an advanced solid tumor such as melanoma, head and neck, liver or kidney cancer. The sample here was CD4+ or CD8+ T cells sorted from blood, taken in a trial of the OX40 agonist ivuxolimab. CDR3 nucleotide sequence: TGTGCCAGCTCATCGAGGGAACTAGCGGGAGGAGATACGCAGTATTTT. Amino acid sequence: CASSSRELAGGDTQYF.